The subject of this entry is one T cell receptor (beta chain). Its specificity is not known. Treatment specified: roughly ten-day PBMC culture with coronavirus spike peptide pools or control peptides (ViraFEST assay). Researchers used the Oncomine TCR Beta short-read assay to sequence DNA from cultured CD4+ T cells. MiXCR was run by TCRdb on the PCR reads, yielding one entry per CDR3 protein. The data show approximately 5,000 distinct CDR3 sequences, 25% to 35% seen once. This sample is part of a study of vaccination and CD4 T cells after COVID-19. Study in general: Cultures designated as controls were supplied with a CEFX pool, an HIV-1 Nef pool, or no peptide. General study results and limits: Of the reactive clones in convalescent patients, a median about 90% showed up only post-vaccination.

This CDR3 is built from 14 residues. The V end was cut by 0 bases, the J end by 5 bases, with 10 bases between. From germline, CDR1 is MNHEY and CDR2 SVGAGI. The chain is built from TRBV6-5 and TRBJ1-1; D is perhaps TRBD1 (5 bases). This TCR was sampled from a human donor who had recovered from COVID-19. The starting material was CD4+ T cells from blood, cultured in vitro, obtained after SARS-CoV-2 vaccination. DNA for the CDR3: TGTGCCAGCAGTTACTCGTATAGGGGAACTGAAGCTTTCTTT. As protein: CASSYSYRGTEAFF.